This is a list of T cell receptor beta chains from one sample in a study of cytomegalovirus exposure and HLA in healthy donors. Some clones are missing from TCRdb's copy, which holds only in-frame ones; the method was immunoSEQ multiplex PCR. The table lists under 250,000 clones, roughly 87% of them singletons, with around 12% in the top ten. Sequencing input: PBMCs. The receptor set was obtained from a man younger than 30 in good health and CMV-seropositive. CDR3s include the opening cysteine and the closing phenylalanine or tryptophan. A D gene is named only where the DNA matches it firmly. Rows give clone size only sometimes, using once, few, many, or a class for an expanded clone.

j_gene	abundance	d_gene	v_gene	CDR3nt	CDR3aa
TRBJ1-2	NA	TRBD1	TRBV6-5	TGTGCCAGCAGTTCGACAGGGGAGCGTGGCTACACCTTC	CASSSTGERGYTF
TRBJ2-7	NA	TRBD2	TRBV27	TGTGCCAGCAGTTCTCCGGGTGGACTAGCGGGAGGCGAGCAGTACTTC	CASSSPGGLAGGEQYF
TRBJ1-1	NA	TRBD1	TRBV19	TGTGCCAGTAGCACAGGGGGCCTCACTGAAGCTTTCTTT	CASSTGGLTEAFF
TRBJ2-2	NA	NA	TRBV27	TGTGCCAGCAGTTTCCGCGGGACGGTGAACACCGGGGAGCTGTTTTTT	CASSFRGTVNTGELFF
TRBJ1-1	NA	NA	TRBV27	TGTGCCAGCAGTTTACGGGGGAGAGACACTGAAGCTTTCTTT	CASSLRGRDTEAFF
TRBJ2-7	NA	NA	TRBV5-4	TGTGCCAGCAGCTTGGTCAGGGACCACGAGCAGTACTTC	CASSLVRDHEQYF
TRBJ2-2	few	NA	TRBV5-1	TGCGCCAGCAGCCCCAACACCGGGGAGCTGTTTTTT	CASSPNTGELFF
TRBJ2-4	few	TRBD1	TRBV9	TGTGCCAGCAGCGTAGGGGACAGCACCGGTAACATTCAGTACTTC	CASSVGDSTGNIQYF
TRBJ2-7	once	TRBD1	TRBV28	TGTGCCAGTTCACCCTGGGACAGGGTCCACGAGCAGTACTTC	CASSPWDRVHEQYF
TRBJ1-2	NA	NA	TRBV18	TGTGCCAGCTCATTTGACAGGAGTTACTATGGCTACACCTTC	CASSFDRSYYGYTF
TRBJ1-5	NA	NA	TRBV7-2	TGTGCCAGCAGCCCAGACAGAGAACATCAGCCCCAGCATTTT	CASSPDREHQPQHF
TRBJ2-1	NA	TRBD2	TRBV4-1	TGCGCCAGCAGCCAACGCCAGCTAGCGGAGACCTACAATGAGCAGTTCTTC	CASSQRQLAETYNEQFF
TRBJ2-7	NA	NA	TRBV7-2	TGTGCCAGCAGCAGGGGGACTACGCACGGAGAGCAGTACTTC	CASSRGTTHGEQYF
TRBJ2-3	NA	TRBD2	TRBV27	TGTGCCAGCAGTTTAGTGGCGGGAGGGTTTATGAGAACAGATACGCAGTATTTT	CASSLVAGGFMRTDTQYF
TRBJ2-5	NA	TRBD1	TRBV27	TGTGCCAGCAGAGTCAGGGGGATTTTGTACCAAGAGACCCAGTACTTC	CASRVRGILYQETQYF
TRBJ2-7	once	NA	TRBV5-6	TGTGCCAGCAGCTTGGCGCTAGCCGGTACCTACGAGCAGTACTTC	CASSLALAGTYEQYF
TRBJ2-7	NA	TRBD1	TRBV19	TGTGCCAGTAGTCCAGGGACAGGGGACTACGAGCAGTACTTC	CASSPGTGDYEQYF
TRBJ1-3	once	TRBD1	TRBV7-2	TGTGCCAGCAGCGCACAAGGGACAGCTGGAAACACCATATATTTT	CASSAQGTAGNTIYF
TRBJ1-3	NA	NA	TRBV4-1	TGCGCCAGCAGCCAAGAGAGGAGTAAGGGAAACACCATATATTTT	CASSQERSKGNTIYF
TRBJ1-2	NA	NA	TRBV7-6	TGTGCCAGCAGCCCTCGGCCAGGGGCGATTACGTCCTATGGCTACACCTTC	CASSPRPGAITSYGYTF
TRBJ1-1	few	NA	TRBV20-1	TGCAGTGCTAAGTCGGATACTGAAGCTTTCTTT	CSAKSDTEAFF
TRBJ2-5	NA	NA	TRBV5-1	TGCGCCAGCAGCTTGTCAGGGATGCAAGAGACCCAGTACTTC	CASSLSGMQETQYF
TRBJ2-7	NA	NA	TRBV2	TGTGCCAGCAGCAACTCCCTCTACGAGCAGTACTTC	CASSNSLYEQYF
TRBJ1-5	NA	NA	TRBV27	TGTGCCAGCAGTTTTGCACTCGGGAATCAGCCCCAGCATTTT	CASSFALGNQPQHF
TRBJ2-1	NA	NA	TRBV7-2	TGTGCCAGCAATACCGGGGCCAATGAGCAGTTCTTC	CASNTGANEQFF
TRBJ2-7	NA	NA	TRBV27	TGTGCCAGCAGTTTAGCACCAAACTACGAGCAGTACTTC	CASSLAPNYEQYF
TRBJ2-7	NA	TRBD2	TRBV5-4	TGTGCCAGCAGCCTGTGGACTAGCGGGTTCTACGAGCAGTACTTC	CASSLWTSGFYEQYF
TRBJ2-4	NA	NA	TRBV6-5	TGTGCCAGCAGTTACTCATTAAGGAGCCAAAACATTCAGTACTTC	CASSYSLRSQNIQYF
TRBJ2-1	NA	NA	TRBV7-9	TGTGCCAGCAGCGCTCTCCTACGAACAAATGAGCAGTTCTTC	CASSALLRTNEQFF
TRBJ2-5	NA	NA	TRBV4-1	TGCGCCAGCAGCGAGGGGGGCCGGAGGCGTGGGACCCAGTACTTC	CASSEGGRRRGTQYF
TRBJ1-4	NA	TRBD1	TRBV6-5	TGTGCCAGCAGCTACACACCGACAGGGGCTAATGAAAAACTGTTTTTT	CASSYTPTGANEKLFF
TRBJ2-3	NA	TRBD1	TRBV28	TGTGCCAGCAGATCGAACTACCGGGACAGGGACCCCATCACAGATACGCAGTATTTT	CASRSNYRDRDPITDTQYF
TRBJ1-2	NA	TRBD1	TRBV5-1	TGCGCCAGCAGCCCCGGGACAGGGGGCTTCGAAAACTATGGCTACACCTTC	CASSPGTGGFENYGYTF
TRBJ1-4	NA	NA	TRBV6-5	TGTGCCAGCAGTTACTCCCACGGGGCAACTAATGAAAAACTGTTTTTT	CASSYSHGATNEKLFF